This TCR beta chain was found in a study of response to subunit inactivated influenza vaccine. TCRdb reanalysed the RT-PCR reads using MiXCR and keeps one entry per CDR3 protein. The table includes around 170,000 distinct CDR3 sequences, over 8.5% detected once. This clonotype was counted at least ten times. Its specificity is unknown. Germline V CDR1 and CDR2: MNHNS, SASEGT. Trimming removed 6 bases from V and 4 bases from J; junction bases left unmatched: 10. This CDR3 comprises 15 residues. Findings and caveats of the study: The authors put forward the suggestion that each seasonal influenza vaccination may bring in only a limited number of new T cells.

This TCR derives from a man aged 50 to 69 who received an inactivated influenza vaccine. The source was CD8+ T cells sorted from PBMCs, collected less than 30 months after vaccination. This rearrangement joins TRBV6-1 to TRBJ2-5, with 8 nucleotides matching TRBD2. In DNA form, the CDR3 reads TGTGCCAGCAGGAACCAAGGACTAGCTGGAGAGACCCAGTACTTC. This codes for CASRNQGLAGETQYF.